The source of this T cell receptor (beta chain) is a study of T-cell reconstitution after alpha-beta-depleted transplantation in children. The study, taken as a whole, reports: When one year had passed after transplant, most T-cell counts and diversity came from newly produced T cells. Reportedly, only several hundred clones from non-depleted graft cells drove alpha-beta T-cell counts at about two months. In some patients, recipient T cells and intrathymic progenitors surviving conditioning explained high day-60 diversity.

Germline CDR1 is SQVTM and CDR2 is ANQGSEA. The CDR3 covers 12 residues. Trimming left V 1 base short and J 3 bases short, with 1 base between. The sample holds many counts of this clonotype. Its antigen is unknown. A library of TCRbeta sequences, prepared with unique molecular identifiers, was generated. TCRdb reanalysed the PCR reads using MiXCR and keeps one entry per CDR3 protein. This sample yields 250,000 or so distinct CDR3 sequences, of which roughly 8.2% are seen a single time; less than 8% belongs to the top ten. This chain connects TRBV29-1 to TRBJ2-6, with unresolved D. Here the sequenced sample was PBMCs, mostly from graft donor cells, taken 180 days after TCRalphabeta/CD19-depleted stem cell transplant. The sequence was obtained from a male patient younger than 18 who had a stem cell transplant for acute lymphoblastic leukemia, so the T cells may come from the graft donor. In DNA form, the CDR3 reads TGCAGCGTTGAAGGTGGGGCCAACGTCCTGACTTTC. As protein: CSVEGGANVLTF. Variable domain in full (rest from reference TRBV29-1 and TRBJ2-6): SAVISQKPSRDICQRGTSLTIQCQVDSQVTMMFWYRQQPGQSLTLIATANQGSEATYESGFVIDKFPISRPNLTFSTLTVSNMSPEDSSIYLCSVEGGANVLTFGAGSRLTVL.